This entry lists 23 T cell receptor beta chains sequenced from one sample in a study of early T cells in non-severe SARS-CoV-2 infection. Using its own MiXCR run on the 5' RACE reads, TCRdb lists one record per CDR3 protein. The sample has some 40,000 distinct CDR3 sequences, 5.3% seen once. The sequenced sample consisted of whole blood. These receptor sequences come from an adult who was a healthcare worker with PCR-confirmed SARS-CoV-2 infection or an uninfected control (not recorded which).

At least ten counts were recorded for this clonotype. The chain employs TRBV10-2 and TRBJ2-2; D remains ambiguous. Trimming shortened V by 2 bases and J by 5 bases, and 0 bases separated the two germline ends. This CDR3 spans 11 amino acids. Germline values: CDR1 WSHSY, CDR2 SAAADI. The CDR3 sequence is CASSETGELFF. The CDR3 DNA reads TGCGCCAGCAGTGAGACCGGGGAGCTGTTTTTT.

A few counts support this clonotype. The V gene is TRBV7-9, the J gene TRBJ2-5; no clear D gene. The V end was cut by 4 bases, the J end by 4 bases, with 10 bases between. Germline CDR1 and CDR2: SEHNR and FQNEAQ (reference sequence). CDR3 length: 13 residues. This chain's CDR3 is CASSWTAVETQYF. For the CDR3, the DNA is TGTGCCAGCAGCTGGACGGCGGTAGAGACCCAGTACTTC.

This clonotype occurred a few times. V is TRBV20-1 and J is TRBJ2-4; TRBD2 might be the D (7 bases). This CDR3 is 17 amino acids long. Germline V CDR1 and CDR2: DFQATT, SNEGSKA (reference sequence). V was shortened by 6 bases and J by 6 bases, with 27 bases between the two germline ends. CDR3 region: CSALPPGVSGGPNIQYF. The CDR3 bases are TGCAGTGCCCTGCCTCCAGGGGTATCGGGGGGCCCAAACATTCAGTACTTC.

This clonotype was observed at least ten times. The chain carries TRBV24-1 and TRBJ1-2; 8 positions match TRBD1. The CDR3 length is 14 residues. The germline gives CDR1 KGHDR, CDR2 SFDVKD. J was trimmed by 8 bases and V by 2 bases; bases with no gene match: 6. The CDR3 region is CATSDSTGARGYTF. DNA of the CDR3: TGTGCCACCAGTGATTCGACAGGGGCCAGGGGCTACACCTTC.

The chain carries TRBV6-5 and TRBJ2-7, with D perhaps matching TRBD1 or TRBD2 (5 bases each). Trimming took off 8 bases at V and 2 bases at J, with 13 bases between the two ends. Germline V gene sequence: CDR1 MNHEY, CDR2 SVGAGI. This CDR3 spans 13 amino acids. The CDR3 nucleotides read TGTGCCAGCTCGGGACCGATGACCTACGAGCAGTACTTC. Translating it yields CASSGPMTYEQYF.

This clonotype has only a few counts. The V call is TRBV5-1, the J call TRBJ2-3; possibly TRBD1 or TRBD2 for D (5 bases each). This CDR3 is 16 amino acids long. Per germline, CDR1 SGHRS and CDR2 YFSETQ. V lost 0 bases and J lost 2, with 13 bases in between. The CDR3 sequence: CASSLGERTNTDTQYF. The CDR3 DNA is TGCGCCAGCAGCTTGGGGGAGCGGACAAACACAGATACGCAGTATTTT.

At least ten counts were recorded for this clonotype. The chain couples TRBV20-1 to TRBJ1-2; D not resolved. Germline CDR1 is DFQATT and CDR2 is SNEGSKA (reference sequence). Trimming left V 0 bases short and J 1 base short, with 9 bases between. This CDR3 contains 14 residues. In DNA form, the CDR3 reads TGCAGTGCTAGAGAGGACCCTTTTAACTATGGCTACACCTTC. Its protein product is CSAREDPFNYGYTF.

The chain recombines TRBV7-2 with TRBJ2-7, with D perhaps TRBD2 (6 bases). The germline V and J ends were trimmed by 4 bases and 6 bases, with 13 bases remaining between them. The CDR3 covers 13 residues. CDR1 SGHTA and CDR2 FQGNSA come from the germline V gene. CDR3 region: CASSYGLPTEQYF. In DNA, the CDR3 is TGTGCCAGCAGCTATGGACTACCTACCGAGCAGTACTTC. Combining the CDR3 with reference TRBV7-2 and TRBJ2-7 gives the whole variable domain GAGVSQSPSNKVTEKGKDVELRCDPISGHTALYWYRQSLGQGLEFLIYFQGNSAPDKSGLPSDRFSAERTGGSVSTLTIQRTQQEDSAVYLCASSYGLPTEQYFGPGTRLTVT.

This clonotype was detected many times. The gene calls are TRBV11-2 and TRBJ2-1, with D maybe TRBD2 (6 bases). Germline CDR1 is SGHAT and CDR2 is FQNNGV. This CDR3 spans 15 amino acids. V was pared by 6 bases and J by 2 bases, with 14 bases between. Here the CDR3 DNA reads TGTGCCAGCAGACTAAACGCGGGAACCTACAATGAGCAGTTCTTC. Translated: CASRLNAGTYNEQFF.

This clonotype is classed as medium-sized. The chain carries TRBV28 and TRBJ1-3, with a tentative D call TRBD1 (5 bases). The germline V gene encodes CDR1 MDHEN and CDR2 SYDVKM. The CDR3 has 13 residues. Trimming took off 9 bases at V and 2 bases at J, with 11 bases between the two ends. The CDR3 region has the DNA TGTGCCAGGGGGACGGACCCTGGAAACACCATATATTTT. Its translation: CARGTDPGNTIYF. The complete variable domain, with remaining parts taken from reference TRBV28 and TRBJ1-3, reads DVKVTQSSRYLVKRTGEKVFLECVQDMDHENMFWYRQDPGLGLRLIYFSYDVKMKEKGDIPEGYSVSREKKERFSLILESASTNQTSMYLCARGTDPGNTIYFGEGSWLTVV.

This clonotype came up many times. This chain joins TRBV3-1 and TRBJ2-2; 8 positions match TRBD1. The CDR3 totals 16 residues. With 3 bases clipped from V and 5 bases from J, the junction kept 8 bases outside the gene matches. CDR1 LGHDT and CDR2 YNNKEL come from the germline V gene (reference sequence). CDR3 nucleotide sequence: TGTGCCAGCAGCCACCCCGGACAGGGACGGACCGGGGAGCTGTTTTTT. Protein sequence: CASSHPGQGRTGELFF.

The chain has TRBV28 and TRBJ1-2, with 7 bases matching TRBD1. Germline lookup yields CDR1 MDHEN and CDR2 SYDVKM. Trimming removed 3 bases from V and 1 base from J; junction bases left unmatched: 5. This CDR3 region has 15 residues. CDR3 nucleotide sequence: TGTGCCAGCAGTTTTTCGGGACAGCGTAACTATGGCTACACCTTC. Protein: CASSFSGQRNYGYTF.

The sample holds many counts of this clonotype. CDR3 DNA sequence: TGTGCCAGCAGTGATCCCGGGACAGTTTTCTCCTACGAGCAGTACTTC. It is translated as CASSDPGTVFSYEQYF. This chain uses TRBV6-1 with TRBJ2-7; 7 bases are a match to TRBD1. Trimming at V came to 3 bases and at J to 0 bases, leaving 8 bases not matched to a gene. The germline V gene encodes CDR1 MNHNS and CDR2 SASEGT. The CDR3 runs 16 residues.

This clonotype was counted ten times or more. The rearrangement links TRBV11-2 to TRBJ2-5; possibly TRBD1 or TRBD2 for D (5 bases each). Germline CDR1 and CDR2: SGHAT and FQNNGV. This CDR3 has 14 residues. The ends were cut back, 5 bases at V and 1 base at J, with 11 bases in the middle. The CDR3 spells CASSRRDGQETQYF. The CDR3 region has the DNA TGTGCCAGCAGCAGACGGGACGGCCAAGAGACCCAGTACTTC.

The table lists this clonotype with a few counts. The CDR3 loop reads CASSLAGGKETQYF. As DNA, the CDR3 is TGTGCCAGCAGCTTGGCCGGAGGCAAAGAGACCCAGTACTTC. The chain is built from TRBV5-4 and TRBJ2-5, with TRBD2 as a possible D gene (5 bases). Germline CDR1 reads SGHNT; CDR2 reads YYREEE (reference sequence). Between the trimmed V and J ends, which lost 0 bases and 3 bases, there was a span of 9 bases. The CDR3 is made up of 14 amino acids.

This clonotype was counted at least ten times. The rearrangement joins TRBV20-1 to TRBJ2-7, with 7 bases aligning to TRBD1. Germline V gene sequence: CDR1 DFQATT, CDR2 SNEGSKA (reference sequence). V lost 5 bases and J lost 5; bases outside the gene matches: 6. The CDR3 spans 12 residues. The CDR3 loop is CSAHTGVDEQYF. In nucleotides, the CDR3 is TGCAGTGCTCACACAGGGGTAGACGAGCAGTACTTC.

In its sample, this clonotype was seen many times. This chain links TRBV28 with TRBJ1-2; 9 bases fit TRBD1. The germline V gene has CDR1 MDHEN and CDR2 SYDVKM. The CDR3 has 17 residues. V was pared by 6 bases and J by 4 bases, with 15 bases of the junction left unmatched. As DNA, the CDR3 is TGTGCCAGCAGATCTCCCCCCGGGACAGGGAATTCCTATGGCTACACCTTC. Protein sequence: CASRSPPGTGNSYGYTF.

The rearrangement joins TRBV21-1 to TRBJ1-6; the table calls TRBD1, which could not be checked here. TRBV21-1 constitutes a pseudogene. The CDR3 runs to 12 residues. DNA of the CDR3: TGTGCCCCTCCGAGGGGGCCCTCACCCCTCCACTTT. It encodes CAPPRGPSPLHF.

This clonotype was counted between two and nine times. V usage is TRBV6-1 and J usage is TRBJ2-7; the match to TRBD1 covers 12 bases. Trimming removed 3 bases from V and 5 bases from J; junction bases left unmatched: 5. This CDR3 comprises 15 residues. The germline gives CDR1 MNHNS, CDR2 SASEGT. CDR3: CASSEPGQGADEQYF. CDR3 DNA: TGTGCCAGCAGTGAGCCGGGACAGGGGGCTGACGAGCAGTACTTC.

This clonotype was recorded many times. The chain combines TRBV7-2 with TRBJ2-3; 8 bases line up with TRBD2. This CDR3 has 17 residues. The germline V gene has CDR1 SGHTA and CDR2 FQGNSA. Unmatched junction bases numbered 10, after V lost 5 bases and J lost 0 bases. CDR3 DNA: TGTGCCAGCAGCAAAGCAGGACTAGCCCCTAGCACAGATACGCAGTATTTT. Translating gives CASSKAGLAPSTDTQYF.

This clonotype is medium-sized in the sample. The V gene is TRBV28, the J gene TRBJ2-1; a possible D gene is TRBD1 (6 bases). The germline gives CDR1 MDHEN, CDR2 SYDVKM. This CDR3 is built from 12 residues. Trimming pared 5 bases from V and 7 bases from J, leaving 9 bases between. In DNA form, the CDR3 reads TGTGCCAGCAGTCCAGGGGCAAATGAGCAGTTCTTC. Residues: CASSPGANEQFF.

This clonotype has ten or more counts. The CDR3 DNA follows: TGTGCCAGCAGCACCGGGACAACGAATCCGTACTTC. Translated: CASSTGTTNPYF. The chain is built from TRBV12-3 or TRBV12-4 and TRBJ2-7; a weak D match, TRBD1 (6 bases). This CDR3 is built from 12 residues. Trimming shortened V by 6 bases and J by 12 bases, and 18 bases separated the two germline ends.

This chain uses TRBV15 with TRBJ2-1; 7 bases agree with TRBD1. V was clipped by 5 bases and J by 4 bases; unmatched bases: 2. CDR3 length: 13 amino acids. Germline V gene data show CDR1 as LNHNV and CDR2 as YYDKDF (reference sequence). CDR3: CATSGTVYNEQFF. The CDR3, as DNA: TGTGCCACCAGCGGGACAGTTTACAATGAGCAGTTCTTC.